One TCR beta chain is described in this entry. This clone has just one count. What antigen it recognizes has not been identified. One base away there is no much larger clone; base qualities are not given. TCRbeta CDR3 regions were amplified from genomic DNA using the immunoSEQ Assay, a bias-controlled multiplex PCR. In the original analysis: The number of nucleated cells in each sample was estimated from the amplification of reference gene primers within the assay. To quantify the absolute abundance of each unique TCRbeta CDR3 rearrangement, sequence reads were collapsed and filtered. Productive Simpson clonality was computed per sample as the square root of Simpson's diversity index over productive rearrangements. TCRdb obtained this table from immuneACCESS and retained in-frame rearrangements with V and J assigned. These tables miss some clones; where compared with another copy, unresolved V genes account for less than half of the shortfall, and the remainder is unexplained. From that table come the V and J calls and clone size; the DNA was used to work out D and trimming. The sample data list approximately 100,000 clones, and about 80% of these were observed just once. Of the sample, approximately 11% falls within the top ten clones.

The germline ends are 10 bases apart after V is trimmed by 4 bases and J by 0 bases. The germline V gene (reference sequence) supplies CDR1 LNHDA and CDR2 SQIVND. The CDR3 numbers 14 residues from cysteine through phenylalanine. Kept here is only the CDR3 DNA, which spans 42 bases and is read in frame from base 1. Collaborating institutions collected whole blood in K2EDTA tubes following their own protocols. For TCRbeta analysis, collaborator samples were shipped as frozen whole blood, as isolated PBMCs, or as DNA extracted from either sample type. The source of the sample is a study of blood T cell repertoires in COVID-19 (dated by TCRdb to 2018 to 2021). Regarding the study in general: The collaborator samples originated in the United States, Italy and Spain and spanned the acute and convalescent phases of COVID-19. The prospective study material was composed of cDNA or gDNA derived from T cells, B-cell-depleted T cells, or PBMCs. The repertoires were released in a freely available public database intended as a resource for research on the immune response to SARS-CoV-2. Sample metadata almost always included a de-identified subject ID, COVID-19 status, age in years and sex. Samples came from the ongoing ImmuneRACE study (first 160 participants) plus 1,254 subjects from 6 global collaborators. Deeply sampled blood TCRbeta repertoires from subjects exposed to, actively infected with, or recovered from COVID-19 were included in the dataset. Where available, HLA class I and class II types were obtained from metadata supplied by the sample provider rather than from assay-based typing.

Here is what the overall study found, with its caveats: How much clinical and demographic metadata was included differed by source and by participant, and the metadata was provided uncurated.

This sequence was found in a man between 65 and 85 years old with active or convalescent COVID-19. The sequencing sample was made of peripheral blood. The chain is assembled from TRBV19 and TRBJ2-7, and the D gene may be TRBD2, 6 bases matching. The DNA sequence is TGTGCCAGTAGTAAGACTAGGAACTCCTACGAGCAGTACTTC. This translates into CASSKTRNSYEQYF.